This T cell receptor beta chain was obtained from a study of T cell repertoires in cytomegalovirus infection. Findings of the study overall: Carriers of CMV plus the relevant HLA were identified by cumulative public TCR beta family frequency.

V was trimmed by 1 base and J by 2 bases, leaving 9 bases between them. This CDR3 is built from 15 residues. Germline lookup yields CDR1 SGHTA and CDR2 FQGNSA. MiXCR was run by TCRdb on the reads, yielding one entry per CDR3 protein. The sample lists some 560,000 distinct CDR3 sequences, about 39% occurring once. Note on this clonotype: The antigen is unknown.

This chain joins TRBV7-2 and TRBJ2-1; possibly TRBD2 for D (5 bases). This sequence originates from a human donor in good health (CMV status not recorded). Some clones in this sample may be carry-over from other donors' samples. This specimen was cultured PBMCs, taken from culture after CMV antigen stimulation. The CDR3 region has the DNA TGTGCCAGCAGCTTAGGGCCCGGGGCCTACAATGAGCAGTTCTTC. Residues: CASSLGPGAYNEQFF.